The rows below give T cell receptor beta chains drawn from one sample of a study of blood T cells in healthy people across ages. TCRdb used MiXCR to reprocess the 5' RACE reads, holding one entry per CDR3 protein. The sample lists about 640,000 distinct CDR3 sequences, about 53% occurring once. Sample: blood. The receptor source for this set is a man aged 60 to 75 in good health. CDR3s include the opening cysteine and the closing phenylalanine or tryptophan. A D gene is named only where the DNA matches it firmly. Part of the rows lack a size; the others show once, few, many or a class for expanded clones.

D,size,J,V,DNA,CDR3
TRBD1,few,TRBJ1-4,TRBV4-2,TGTGCCAGCAGGGACGGGACAGGGGTCGAAAAACTGTTTTTT,CASRDGTGVEKLFF
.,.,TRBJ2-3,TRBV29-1,TGCAGCGCCCACCGCGGGACAGATACGCAGTATTTT,CSAHRGTDTQYF
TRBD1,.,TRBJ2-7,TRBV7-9,TGTGCCAGCAGCTCCTGGACAGGGACCGCCCGACCCACCTACGAGCAGTACTTC,CASSSWTGTARPTYEQYF
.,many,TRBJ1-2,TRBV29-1,TGCAGCGTTGGGAGTGAGTTAAACTATGGCTACACCTTC,CSVGSELNYGYTF
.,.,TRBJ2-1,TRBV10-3,TGTGCCATCGGGGAGGCGGGCTCCTACAATGAGCAGTTCTTC,CAIGEAGSYNEQFF
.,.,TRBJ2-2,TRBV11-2,TGTGCCAGCAGCTTAATGGGGGATGGCACCGGGGAGCTGTTTTTT,CASSLMGDGTGELFF
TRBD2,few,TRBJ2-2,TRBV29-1,TGCAGCGTTGGGACTAGCTCCGGGGAGCTGTTTTTT,CSVGTSSGELFF
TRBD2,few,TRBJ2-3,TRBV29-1,TGCAGCGTTTCCCCCACTAGCGGGGGGTCCCCCGGAGATACGCAGTATTTT,CSVSPTSGGSPGDTQYF
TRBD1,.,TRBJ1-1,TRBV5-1,TGCGCCAGCCAGAGCGTCACAGGGGGCTGGAACACTGAAGCTTTCTTT,CASQSVTGGWNTEAFF
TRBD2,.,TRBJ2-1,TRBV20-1,TGCAGTGCTAGAGATTTCAGGCCTAGCGGGGTCTACAATGGGCAGTTCTTC,CSARDFRPSGVYNGQFF
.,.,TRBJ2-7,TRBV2,TGTGCCAGCAGTGAAATTGTCCACGAGCAGTACTTC,CASSEIVHEQYF
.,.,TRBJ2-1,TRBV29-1,TGCAGCGTCGCACGGGAGCGGAGATACAATGAGCAGTTCTTC,CSVARERRYNEQFF
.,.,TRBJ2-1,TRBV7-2,TGTGCCAGCAGCCGAAACAGGCCACCAAACAATGAGCAGTTCTTC,CASSRNRPPNNEQFF
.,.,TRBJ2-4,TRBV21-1,TGTGCCAGCAGCAAAGGCCCCCAAGCCAAAAACATTCAGTACTTC,CASSKGPQAKNIQYF
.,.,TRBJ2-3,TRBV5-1,TGCGCCAGCAGCCGCCCCGGGCAGGGCTATGGCACGCAGTATTTT,CASSRPGQGYGTQYF
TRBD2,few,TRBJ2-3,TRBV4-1,TGCGCCAGCAGCCAACAACTAGCGGGGCCCACAGATACGCAGTATTTT,CASSQQLAGPTDTQYF
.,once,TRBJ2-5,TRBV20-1,TGCAGTGCTAGAGATTTTGCAGGGGGGGAGACCCAGTACTTC,CSARDFAGGETQYF
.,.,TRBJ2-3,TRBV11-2,TGTGCCAGCAGCTTAATGGCCACCCTACCCGCAGATACGCAGTATTTT,CASSLMATLPADTQYF
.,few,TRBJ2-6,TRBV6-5,TGTGCCAGCAGTCCGGGGACCGGCTCTGGGGCCAACGTCCTGACTTTC,CASSPGTGSGANVLTF
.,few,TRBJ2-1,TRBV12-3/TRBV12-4,TGTGCCAGCAGCTTTCGCTCTAGCCTCTCCTACAATGAGCAGTTCTTC,CASSFRSSLSYNEQFF
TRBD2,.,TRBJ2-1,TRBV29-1,TGCAGCTCGGGACTAGCGGGAAACAATGAGCAGTTCTTC,CSSGLAGNNEQFF
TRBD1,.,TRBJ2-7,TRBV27,TGTGCCCTCGCGGGACAGGCATGCTACGAGCAGTACTTC,CALAGQACYEQYF
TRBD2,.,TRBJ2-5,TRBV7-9,TGTGCCAGCAGGTCCTGGGGGACTAGCGGAAACAAAGAGACCCAGTACTTC,CASRSWGTSGNKETQYF
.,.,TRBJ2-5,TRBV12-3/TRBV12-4,TGTGCCAGCAGTTTTGGGGGCGTTATAGGTCGAGAGACCCAGTACTTC,CASSFGGVIGRETQYF
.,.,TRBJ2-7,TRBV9,TGTGCCAGCAGCGTAGTCCCCCACTACGAGCAGTCCTTC,CASSVVPHYEQSF
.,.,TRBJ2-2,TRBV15,TGTGCCACCAGCGGGGCCTCCACCGGGGAGCTGTTTTTT,CATSGASTGELFF
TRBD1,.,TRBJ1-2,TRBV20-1,TGCAGTGCAAACGACAGGGGGCGCCCCTATGGCTACACCTTC,CSANDRGRPYGYTF
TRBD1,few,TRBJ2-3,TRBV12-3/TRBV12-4,TGTGCCAGCAGTCCGGGACAGGGGGCGCTTAGATTCCCAGATACGCAGTATTTT,CASSPGQGALRFPDTQYF
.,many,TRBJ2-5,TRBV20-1,TGCAGTGCAATGCTGGGGGGTGTGCGGTTAGAGACCCAGTACTTC,CSAMLGGVRLETQYF